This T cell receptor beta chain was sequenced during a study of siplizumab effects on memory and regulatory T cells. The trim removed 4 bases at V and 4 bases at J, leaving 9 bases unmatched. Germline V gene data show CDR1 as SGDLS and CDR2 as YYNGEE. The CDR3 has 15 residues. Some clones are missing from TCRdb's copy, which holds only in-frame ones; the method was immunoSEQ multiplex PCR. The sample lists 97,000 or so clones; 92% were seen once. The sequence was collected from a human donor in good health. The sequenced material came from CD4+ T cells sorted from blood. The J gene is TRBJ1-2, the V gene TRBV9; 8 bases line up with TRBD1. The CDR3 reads CASSPRTGPRYGYTF. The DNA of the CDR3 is TGTGCCAGCAGCCCAAGGACAGGGCCCCGCTATGGCTACACCTTC. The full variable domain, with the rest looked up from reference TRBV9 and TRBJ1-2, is DSGVTQTPKHLITATGQRVTLRCSPRSGDLSVYWYQQSLDQGLQFLIQYYNGEERAKGNILERFSAQQFPDLHSELNLSSLELGDSALYFCASSPRTGPRYGYTFGSGTRLTVV.